This TCR beta chain is drawn from a study of blood T cell repertoires in COVID-19. Study summary: The samples span acute and convalescent COVID-19 from the United States, Italy and Spain. The cDNA or gDNA used as material had been derived from T cells, B-cell-depleted T cells, or PBMCs.

With 2 bases removed from V and 5 bases from J, the gap between germline ends came to 8 bases. Germline V gene lookup returns CDR1 SGDLS and CDR2 YYNGEE. This CDR3 is built from 12 residues. Authors' methods: Reference gene primer amplification gave nucleated cell count estimates. Here immunoSEQ multiplex PCR was the method, and the copy in TCRdb shows in-frame clones only, minus some. The V and J calls and clone size are taken from that table; D and trimming were inferred from the DNA. The sample carries roughly 100,000 clones, 70% to 90% recorded once. This chain connects TRBV9 to TRBJ2-7; no clear D. Sequenced input: peripheral blood. The TCR originated in a human donor with COVID-19, enrolled during active disease. The donor label of this sample is uncertain. The DNA for the CDR3 is TGTGCCAGCAGCGTCGGGTCGGACGAGCAGTACTTC. It is translated as CASSVGSDEQYF.